The text below deals with one TCR beta chain. The antigen remains unidentified. During the collection period, no donor immune events like infections were recorded. Profiled with immunoSEQ multiplex PCR; TCRdb holds only in-frame clones, not every one. The sample contains 90,000 to 95,000 clones, 88% of which appear only once. The sample originates from a study of identifying expanded T cells in peripheral blood. Study results and limitations: Roughly two-week clone count variance significantly increased as total template count grew. About 1.2 clones differed between technical replicates, versus roughly 17 and 20 over time.

The CDR3 is made up of 13 amino acids. Trimming left V 4 bases short and J 1 base short, with 8 bases between. Germline V gives CDR1 SGHDT, CDR2 YYEEEE. Input material: blood. The rearrangement joins TRBV5-6 to TRBJ1-1, with D maybe TRBD1 (5 bases). The sequence derives from a person aged 18 to 70 in good health. The chain's CDR3 is CASSGTENTEAFF. The CDR3, as DNA: TGTGCCAGCAGCGGGACCGAGAACACTGAAGCTTTCTTT.